These 29 T cell receptor beta chains were all obtained from the same sample, sequenced in a study of cytomegalovirus exposure and HLA in healthy donors. The PCR had 60 Vbeta and 13 Jbeta primers. The repertoire was sequenced with immunoSEQ multiplex PCR; TCRdb's copy has only in-frame clones and lacks some. The sample has 140,000 to 150,000 clones, about 82% seen once. Sequencing was performed on PBMCs. These receptor sequences come from a middle-aged woman in good health and CMV-seropositive.

The chain carries TRBV9 and TRBJ2-1; D is perhaps TRBD2 (5 bases). Germline V CDR1 and CDR2: SGDLS, YYNGEE. The V end was cut by 4 bases, the J end by 2 bases, with 16 bases between. The CDR3 loop spans 16 amino acids. CDR3 sequence: CASSPSWEFTYNEQFF. CDR3 nucleotides: TGTGCCAGCAGCCCAAGCTGGGAGTTCACCTACAATGAGCAGTTCTTC.

Of note for this clone: The junction departs from germline at one end; a sequencing error may be responsible. The chain uses TRBV2 and TRBJ2-7; TRBD1 is a possible D gene (6 bases). The CDR3 runs to 11 residues. Germline CDR1 and CDR2: SNHLY and FYNNEI. CDR3 bases: TGTGCCAGCAGTGATAGGGGGTTAAAGAACTTC. Amino acids: CASSDRGLKNF.

The rearrangement uses TRBV5-1 and TRBJ2-3, with TRBD1 matching 7 bases. Germline loops: CDR1 SGHRS, CDR2 YFSETQ. The CDR3 runs 14 residues. The V gene end was trimmed by 4 bases and the J gene end by 1 base; junction bases not matched to a gene: 3. The CDR3 sequence is CASSGDRGTDTQYF. The CDR3 nucleotides read TGCGCCAGCAGCGGAGACAGGGGCACAGATACGCAGTATTTT.

The chain employs TRBV19 and TRBJ1-1, with D tentatively TRBD1 (6 bases). CDR1 LNHDA and CDR2 SQIVND come from the germline V gene (reference sequence). The CDR3 runs 12 residues. V lost 6 bases and J 3 bases, leaving 8 bases between the germline ends. CDR3 protein: CASRTGYTEAFF. CDR3 DNA: TGTGCCAGTAGAACAGGGTACACTGAAGCTTTCTTT. Filled out from reference TRBV19 and TRBJ1-1, the complete variable domain reads DGGITQSPKYLFRKEGQNVTLSCEQNLNHDAMYWYRQDPGQGLRLIYYSQIVNDFQKGDIAEGYSVSREKKESFPLTVTSAQKNPTAFYLCASRTGYTEAFFGQGTRLTVV.

The V and J genes are TRBV5-7 and TRBJ1-5; a possible D gene is TRBD1 (5 bases). TRBV5-7 is given ORF status, its function remaining uncertain. This CDR3 has 15 residues. V was shortened by 0 bases and J by 9 bases, with 16 bases between the two germline ends. The CDR3 DNA reads TGTGCCAGCAGCTTGGCTGGGGCTGGGATAGGGCCCCAGCATTTT. Protein product: CASSLAGAGIGPQHF.

V is TRBV7-8 and J is TRBJ2-7; D unresolved. Germline assignment: CDR1 SGHVS and CDR2 FQNEAQ. The V end was cut by 0 bases, the J end by 3 bases, with 9 bases between. The CDR3 covers 14 residues. CDR3 protein: CASSLAPSGYEQYF. The CDR3 DNA reads as TGTGCCAGCAGCTTAGCCCCCTCAGGCTACGAGCAGTACTTC.

J is TRBJ2-7 and V is TRBV19; TRBD1 aligns across 7 bases. CDR1 is LNHDA and CDR2 is SQIVND in the germline V gene (reference sequence). This CDR3 contains 13 residues. V lost 10 bases, J lost 3 bases, and 9 bases stayed unmatched. This CDR3 reads CAILYRGNYEQYF. CDR3 in DNA: TGTGCCATTCTATACAGGGGAAACTACGAGCAGTACTTC. The full variable domain, its missing parts supplied by reference TRBV19 and TRBJ2-7, is DGGITQSPKYLFRKEGQNVTLSCEQNLNHDAMYWYRQDPGQGLRLIYYSQIVNDFQKGDIAEGYSVSREKKESFPLTVTSAQKNPTAFYLCAILYRGNYEQYFGPGTRLTVT.

This chain connects TRBV6-1 to TRBJ2-3; the match to TRBD2 covers 11 bases. The CDR3 is 18 residues long. Germline CDR1 is MNHNS and CDR2 is SASEGT. Trimming at V came to 4 bases and at J to 5 bases, leaving 14 bases not matched to a gene. The CDR3 here is CASSGPTSGNSREDTQYF. The CDR3 region has the DNA TGTGCCAGCAGTGGTCCGACTAGCGGGAATAGTCGCGAAGATACGCAGTATTTT.

The rearrangement uses TRBV6-9 and TRBJ2-3; 13 bases are shared with TRBD2. The V and J ends lost 5 bases and 2 bases, in that order; junction bases with no gene match: 13. Looked up from germline, CDR1 is MNHGY and CDR2 is SVAAGI. This CDR3 contains 19 residues. This chain's CDR3 is CASSARLAGGLPSTDTQYF. DNA for the CDR3: TGTGCCAGCAGTGCCCGACTAGCGGGAGGACTACCTTCCACAGATACGCAGTATTTT.

The genes are TRBV19 and TRBJ1-2, with 8 bases aligning to TRBD1. Germline CDR1 is LNHDA and CDR2 is SQIVND (reference sequence). Unmatched junction bases numbered 8, after V lost 7 bases and J lost 7 bases. This CDR3 is 13 amino acids long. CDR3 DNA: TGTGCCAGTATTCAGACAGGGGAATTTGGCTACACCTTC. Amino acids: CASIQTGEFGYTF.

The chain recombines TRBV2 with TRBJ2-5; 12 nucleotides align to TRBD1. V dropped 8 bases and J dropped 5; count of bases not matched to a gene: 9. CDR3 length equals 15 residues. Germline V lookup: CDR1 SNHLY, CDR2 FYNNEI. For the CDR3, the DNA is TGTGCCAGCGAAAGGGACAGGGGGCCCGGTGAGACCCAGTACTTC. Translated: CASERDRGPGETQYF.

This rearrangement joins TRBV27 to TRBJ2-1; the D is unclear. CDR1 is MNHEY, CDR2 SMNVEV, per germline (reference sequence). With 5 bases removed from V and 2 bases from J, the gap between germline ends came to 13 bases. CDR3 length: 15 residues. CDR3 DNA sequence: TGTGCCAGCAGTCCCCTCTCGCGGACCTACAATGAGCAGTTCTTC. This translates into CASSPLSRTYNEQFF.

This sequence joins TRBV9 and TRBJ2-5, with TRBD1 identical over 9 bases. The J call is in doubt because the DNA end fits TRBJ2-7 better. Per germline, CDR1 SGDLS and CDR2 YYNGEE. The CDR3 has 15 residues. The CDR3 DNA is TGTGCCAGCAGCGCCTCGGGACAGGGATTTCGCGAGCAGTACTTC. It encodes CASSASGQGFREQYF.

This CDR3 is CASSPPLGGSSYNEQFF. DNA for the CDR3: TGTGCCAGCTCACCACCCCTGGGCGGGAGCTCCTACAATGAGCAGTTCTTC. This sequence joins TRBV18 and TRBJ2-1; 7 bases are a match to TRBD2. CDR3 size: 17 residues. CDR1 KGHSH and CDR2 LQKENI come from the germline V gene. Trimming removed 0 bases from V and 0 bases from J; junction bases left unmatched: 5.

V is TRBV11-2 and J is TRBJ2-3; possibly TRBD2 for D (6 bases). V lost 2 bases, J lost 3 bases, and 15 bases lay in between. The CDR3 loop spans 16 amino acids. From germline, CDR1 is SGHAT and CDR2 FQNNGV. Here the CDR3 reads CASSLQLAPQTDTQYF. For the CDR3, the DNA is TGTGCCAGCAGCTTACAACTAGCCCCCCAGACAGATACGCAGTATTTT.

The genes are TRBV7-2 and TRBJ2-2; TRBD2 agrees at 11 bases. After removal of 2 bases from V and 5 bases from J, the junction contained 13 bases not matched to a gene. Germline CDR1 is SGHTA and CDR2 is FQGNSA. The CDR3 sequence is 19 residues long. CDR3: CASSLFVDSGGAGTGELFF. The DNA for the CDR3 is TGTGCCAGCAGCTTATTCGTCGATAGCGGGGGGGCCGGGACCGGGGAGCTGTTTTTT.

The count of this clone is one. This chain connects TRBV28 to TRBJ1-2, with TRBD1 as a possible D gene (5 bases). The CDR3 spans 16 residues. Trimming pared 4 bases from V and 0 bases from J, leaving 15 bases between. CDR1 is MDHEN and CDR2 is SYDVKM in the germline V gene. The CDR3 region is CASSSYPDTSNYGYTF. CDR3 DNA sequence: TGTGCCAGCAGTTCATACCCGGACACCTCTAACTATGGCTACACCTTC.

The rearrangement joins TRBV15 to TRBJ1-6; D might be TRBD1 (5 bases). This CDR3 spans 15 amino acids. Germline V gene data show CDR1 as LNHNV and CDR2 as YYDKDF (reference sequence). V lost 8 bases, J lost 5 bases, and 16 bases lay in between. The chain's CDR3 is CATRTRATNNSPLHF. The CDR3, as DNA: TGTGCCACCCGGACAAGGGCCACTAATAATTCACCCCTCCACTTT.

The chain is built from TRBV15 and TRBJ2-7, with a weak D call TRBD2 (5 bases). V gave up 5 bases and J gave up 3 bases, with 8 bases separating them. Germline assignment: CDR1 LNHNV and CDR2 YYDKDF (reference sequence). The CDR3 spans 12 residues. The DNA for the CDR3 is TGTGCCACCAGCGTTGACTACTACGAGCAGTACTTC. As protein: CATSVDYYEQYF.

The rearrangement uses TRBV11-2 and TRBJ1-4; 9 bases are shared with TRBD1. Losses at the gene ends were 0 bases for V and 11 bases for J; bases not matched to a gene: 7. This CDR3 is built from 15 residues. CDR1 is SGHAT, CDR2 FQNNGV, per germline. The CDR3: CASSLETQGAGKLFF. CDR3 DNA sequence: TGTGCCAGCAGCTTAGAAACACAGGGGGCCGGGAAACTGTTTTTT.

The genes are TRBV27 and TRBJ1-4, with D tentatively TRBD1 (6 bases). Deletions cut 6 bases from V and 8 bases from J, with 16 bases between. Germline loops: CDR1 MNHEY, CDR2 SMNVEV (reference sequence). There are 14 residues in the CDR3. The CDR3 nucleotides are TGTGCCAGCAGAAATCCCAGGGGAGGGGAAAAACTGTTTTTT. This encodes CASRNPRGGEKLFF.

The rearrangement uses TRBV27 and TRBJ2-1; TRBD1 might be the D (5 bases). Germline lookup yields CDR1 MNHEY and CDR2 SMNVEV (reference sequence). CDR3 length: 13 residues. Trimming cost V 5 bases and J 7 bases, with 12 bases left between them. The CDR3 coding sequence is TGTGCCAGCAGTCTGGCCCAGGGTAATGAGCAGTTCTTC. This translates into CASSLAQGNEQFF.

This rearrangement joins TRBV12-5 to TRBJ2-2, with a possible D match to TRBD2 (5 bases). Germline-derived CDR1 and CDR2 are LGHNT and FRNRAP. V was shortened by 5 bases and J by 5 bases, with 12 bases between the two germline ends. CDR3 length: 14 amino acids. CDR3 coding DNA: TGTGCTAGTGGTGCCGGGGTGGGGACCGGGGAGCTGTTTTTT. The encoded protein is CASGAGVGTGELFF.

This clone showed up just a few times. In DNA, the CDR3 is TGTGCCAGCAGCGAGCAGGGGGGATGGACTGAAGCTTTCTTT. It is translated as CASSEQGGWTEAFF. This chain links TRBV5-4 with TRBJ1-1; 7 positions match TRBD1. V dropped 4 bases and J dropped 5; count of bases not matched to a gene: 8. Germline V gene sequence: CDR1 SGHNT, CDR2 YYREEE (reference sequence). CDR3 length: 14 residues.

V usage is TRBV7-2 and J usage is TRBJ2-3; perhaps TRBD2 as D (6 bases). Germline V gene lookup returns CDR1 SGHTA and CDR2 FQGNSA. This CDR3 region has 15 residues. V was shortened by 5 bases and J by 6 bases, with 18 bases between the two germline ends. The DNA for the CDR3 is TGTGCCAGCAGCAAACAGAGTAGCGGTGCGGATACGCAGTATTTT. It is translated as CASSKQSSGADTQYF.

The chain is built from TRBV28 and TRBJ1-1, with 8 positions matching TRBD1. With 3 bases clipped from V and 1 base from J, the junction kept 1 base outside the gene matches. CDR1 and CDR2 from the germline V gene are MDHEN and SYDVKM. The CDR3 has 14 residues. The CDR3 DNA reads TGTGCCAGCAGTTTTACAGGGGGGAACACTGAAGCTTTCTTT. Encoded protein: CASSFTGGNTEAFF.

This rearrangement joins TRBV2 to TRBJ2-7; D remains ambiguous. CDR1 SNHLY and CDR2 FYNNEI come from the germline V gene. This CDR3 has 14 amino acids. V lost 2 bases, J lost 0 bases, and 8 bases lay in between. CDR3 DNA sequence: TGTGCCAGCAGTGAATGGCAGGACTCCTACGAGCAGTACTTC. As protein: CASSEWQDSYEQYF.

This clone was seen a handful of times. The chain combines TRBV4-3 with TRBJ1-5; D unresolved. The length of the CDR3 is 17 residues. V was cut by 0 bases and J by 1 base, with 13 bases left in between. The germline gives CDR1 LGHNA, CDR2 YSLEER. As DNA, the CDR3 is TGCGCCAGCAGCCAAGACCCTCCTACAGAGAGCAATCAGCCCCAGCATTTT. This gives the protein CASSQDPPTESNQPQHF.

This clone was counted a few times. V is TRBV6-5 and J is TRBJ2-5; no clear D gene. The V gene's germline CDR1 is MNHEY and CDR2 SVGAGI. This CDR3 is 13 amino acids long. The V end lost 4 bases, the J end lost 5 bases, and 11 bases lay between the germline ends. The CDR3 DNA is TGTGCCAGCAGTTCACGGGTGGGTGAGACCCAGTACTTC. Its protein is CASSSRVGETQYF.